This T cell receptor beta chain is drawn from a study of cytomegalovirus exposure and HLA in healthy donors. The CDR3 extends over 13 amino acids. Looked up from germline, CDR1 is LNHDA and CDR2 is SQIVND (reference sequence). The V end lost 5 bases, the J end lost 1 base, and 8 bases lay between the germline ends. The PCR used 60 Vbeta and 13 Jbeta primers. The repertoire was sequenced with immunoSEQ multiplex PCR; TCRdb's copy has only in-frame clones and lacks some. The table shows 250,000 to 300,000 clones, with about 83% occurring only once. This chain joins TRBV19 and TRBJ1-1, with D unresolved. The clonotype comes from a woman in her thirties or forties in good health and CMV-seropositive. The sequenced sample was PBMCs. The CDR3 DNA follows: TGTGCCAGTAGTGAGGGAACGAACACTGAAGCTTTCTTT. Translation: CASSEGTNTEAFF. Filled out from reference TRBV19 and TRBJ1-1, the complete variable domain reads DGGITQSPKYLFRKEGQNVTLSCEQNLNHDAMYWYRQDPGQGLRLIYYSQIVNDFQKGDIAEGYSVSREKKESFPLTVTSAQKNPTAFYLCASSEGTNTEAFFGQGTRLTVV.